The 30 T cell receptor beta chains reported below all come from one sample, sequenced in a study of blood T cell repertoires in COVID-19. The assay was immunoSEQ multiplex PCR, and TCRdb's table has in-frame clones only and misses some. The sample lists under 150,000 clones, about nine tenths occurring once. The sequenced sample consisted of peripheral blood. The receptors were sampled from a human donor in a cohort sampled during active COVID-19.

The CDR3 protein is CASSQPQSGSGNTIYF. DNA of the CDR3: TGCGCCAGCAGCCAACCTCAGTCGGGTTCTGGAAACACCATATATTTT. The genes are TRBV4-1 and TRBJ1-3; the D is unclear. The germline CDR1 and CDR2 sequences are MGHRA and YSYEKL. V lost 2 bases and J lost 1, with 12 bases in between. This CDR3 region has 16 residues.

This clone was seen only once. The chain is built from TRBV5-6 and TRBJ2-4, with a weak D call TRBD1 (6 bases). The length of the CDR3 is 17 residues. Between the trimmed V and J ends, which lost 1 base and 7 bases, there was a span of 21 bases. Germline V gene data show CDR1 as SGHDT and CDR2 as YYEEEE. The CDR3 loop reads CASSLRRPGVDENIQYF. The CDR3 nucleotides read TGTGCCAGCAGCTTGAGGCGGCCAGGGGTGGATGAGAACATTCAGTACTTC.

The rearrangement joins TRBV19 to TRBJ2-2; 11 positions match TRBD1. Germline-derived CDR1 and CDR2 are LNHDA and SQIVND (reference sequence). Germline trimming cut 4 bases from V and 5 bases from J; bases unmatched to any gene: 3. The CDR3 is made up of 15 amino acids. CDR3 nucleotide sequence: TGTGCCAGTAGTAGGGACAGGGGGAATACCGGGGAGCTGTTTTTT. Protein product: CASSRDRGNTGELFF.

The chain uses TRBV4-2 and TRBJ2-1; perhaps TRBD2 as D (5 bases). Germline CDR1 LGHNA, CDR2 YNFKEQ. This CDR3 region has 12 residues. Deletions cut 0 bases from V and 8 bases from J, with 5 bases between. In nucleotides, the CDR3 is TGTGCCAGCAGCCAAGAGGACTATGAGCAGTTCTTC. This translates into CASSQEDYEQFF.

V usage is TRBV6-6 and J usage is TRBJ2-7, with D tentatively TRBD1 (6 bases). The V and J ends lost 6 bases and 7 bases respectively, with 16 bases between them. The CDR3 spans 13 residues. The V gene's germline CDR1 is MNHNY and CDR2 SVGAGI (reference sequence). CDR3 DNA: TGTGCCAGCAGGAACGGACAGTTCTGGGAGCAGTACTTC. This sequence encodes CASRNGQFWEQYF.

The chain is built from TRBV5-1 and TRBJ2-5; D uncertain. The germline CDR1 and CDR2 sequences are SGHRS and YFSETQ. The CDR3 spans 15 residues. Between the trimmed V and J ends, which lost 4 bases and 5 bases, there was a span of 18 bases. CDR3 DNA sequence: TGCGCCAGCAGCCCCGCTACTGAGGTTCTGGAGACCCAGTACTTC. Protein product: CASSPATEVLETQYF.

This chain uses TRBV5-3 with TRBJ1-4; no clear D. TRBV5-3 is filed as an ORF, its function uncertain. The CDR3 length is 14 residues. Trimming took 0 bases from V and 4 from J, leaving 7 bases between them. In DNA form, the CDR3 reads TGTGCCAGAAGCTTGGGGCGGCATAATGAAAAACTGTTTTTT. Translation: CARSLGRHNEKLFF.

The chain carries TRBV7-8 and TRBJ1-6; D gene uncertain. Trimming cost V 7 bases and J 10 bases, with 17 bases left between them. The CDR3 spans 14 residues. Germline V gene data show CDR1 as SGHVS and CDR2 as FQNEAQ. The CDR3 DNA is TGTGCCAGCAATTCTCGGAGGGAGGAATCACCCCTCCACTTT. Protein: CASNSRREESPLHF. The whole variable domain, filled in from reference TRBV7-8 and TRBJ1-6, reads GAGVSQSPRYKVAKRGQDVALRCDPISGHVSLFWYQQALGQGPEFLTYFQNEAQLDKSGLPSDRFFAERPEGSVSTLKIQRTQQEDSAVYLCASNSRREESPLHFGNGTRLTVT.

The J gene is TRBJ1-4, the V gene TRBV10-3; perhaps TRBD1 as D (6 bases). Trimming removed 3 bases from V and 8 bases from J, with 13 bases in between. CDR1 and CDR2 from the germline V gene are ENHRY and SYGVKD. CDR3 length: 14 amino acids. Here the CDR3 DNA reads TGTGCCATCAGTGAAGGGGGAAGAGGGGAAAAACTGTTTTTT. Translating it yields CAISEGGRGEKLFF.

This chain links TRBV2 with TRBJ1-2; no firm D call. V lost 2 bases to trimming and J lost 8 bases, with 9 bases between them. Germline-derived CDR1 and CDR2 are SNHLY and FYNNEI. CDR3 length equals 12 residues. The CDR3 DNA is TGTGCCAGCAGTGAACCGCCTAAAGGCTACACCTTC. Translated: CASSEPPKGYTF.

The genes are TRBV7-9 and TRBJ1-1; D is unclear. CDR3 length: 14 residues. Trimming removed 1 base from V and 6 bases from J, with 12 bases in between. The germline V gene has CDR1 SEHNR and CDR2 FQNEAQ (reference sequence). CDR3 protein: CASSLDLTSAEAFF. CDR3 sequence (DNA): TGTGCCAGCAGCTTAGACCTAACGTCCGCTGAAGCTTTCTTT.

The genes are TRBV7-3 and TRBJ2-6; D perhaps matches TRBD2 (6 bases). V was cut by 2 bases and J by 2 bases, with 16 bases left in between. From germline, CDR1 is SGHTA and CDR2 FQGTGA. This CDR3 spans 18 amino acids. This chain's CDR3 is CASSLWGRTTTGANVLTF. The DNA of the CDR3 is TGTGCCAGCAGCTTATGGGGACGGACTACTACTGGGGCCAACGTCCTGACTTTC.

This chain uses TRBV4-1 with TRBJ2-1; weak D call: TRBD2 (6 bases). The ends were cut back, 4 bases at V and 6 bases at J, with 13 bases in the middle. This CDR3 spans 14 amino acids. Germline V lookup: CDR1 MGHRA, CDR2 YSYEKL. CDR3 bases: TGCGCCAGCAGCCCGTCAGGAGGGTTCAATGAGCAGTTCTTC. This sequence encodes CASSPSGGFNEQFF.

The rearrangement uses TRBV30 and TRBJ2-7; D is perhaps TRBD1 (5 bases). Germline CDR1 GTSNPN, CDR2 SVGIG (reference sequence). The CDR3 extends over 13 amino acids. V shed 2 bases and J shed 1 base, with 9 bases lying between them. The CDR3 DNA reads TGTGCCTGGAGTAGTGACAGATCCTACGAGCAGTACTTC. Amino acids: CAWSSDRSYEQYF. Full variable domain (missing parts from reference TRBV30 and TRBJ2-7): SQTIHQWPATLVQPVGSPLSLECTVEGTSNPNLYWYRQAAGRGLQLLFYSVGIGQISSEVPQNLSASRPQDRQFILSSKKLLLSDSGFYLCAWSSDRSYEQYFGPGTRLTVT.

The chain has TRBV4-3 and TRBJ1-1; D call uncertain. CDR1 LGHNA and CDR2 YSLEER come from the germline V gene. The CDR3 has 15 amino acids. The ends were cut back, 0 bases at V and 7 bases at J, with 15 bases in the middle. The chain's CDR3 is CASSQDVRHGVEAFF. The CDR3 bases are TGCGCCAGCAGCCAAGACGTGAGGCACGGGGTTGAAGCTTTCTTT.

The chain is built from TRBV29-1 and TRBJ2-5; D might be TRBD1 (6 bases). V was pared by 4 bases and J by 5 bases, with 11 bases between. CDR1 is SQVTM, CDR2 ANQGSEA, per germline. The CDR3 consists of 12 residues. CDR3: CSVVFQGETQYF. CDR3 in DNA: TGCAGCGTTGTTTTTCAGGGGGAGACCCAGTACTTC.

The chain has TRBV5-1 and TRBJ1-6; D not certain. CDR3 length: 14 amino acids. Trimming removed 1 base at V and 5 bases at J, with 7 bases between. CDR1 is SGHRS, CDR2 YFSETQ, per germline. Here the CDR3 DNA reads TGCGCCAGCAGCTTGCCACAGCATAATTCACCCCTCCACTTT. Translation: CASSLPQHNSPLHF.

The genes are TRBV30 and TRBJ1-4; D is undetermined. The CDR3 contains 13 residues. Trimming removed 1 base at V and 3 bases at J, with 6 bases between. Germline CDR1 GTSNPN, CDR2 SVGIG (reference sequence). The CDR3 spells CAWSGQANEKLFF. CDR3 sequence (DNA): TGTGCCTGGAGTGGGCAGGCTAATGAAAAACTGTTTTTT.

The chain links TRBV29-1 to TRBJ1-2; D perhaps matches TRBD1 (6 bases). This CDR3 is 16 amino acids long. Germline loops: CDR1 SQVTM, CDR2 ANQGSEA. V lost 1 base to trimming and J lost 8 bases, with 23 bases between them. CDR3 nucleotide sequence: TGCAGCGTTGAAGGTGGCGAGGGGAGGGGGTTTGGGGGCTACACCTTC. Residues: CSVEGGEGRGFGGYTF.

The V call is TRBV7-8, the J call TRBJ2-2; D might be TRBD1 (6 bases). The CDR3 runs to 16 residues. From germline, CDR1 is SGHVS and CDR2 FQNEAQ. The V end lost 2 bases, the J end lost 1 base, and 11 bases lay between the germline ends. The DNA of the CDR3 is TGTGCCAGCAGCTTACCGCAGGGGTTGAACACCGGGGAGCTGTTTTTT. It translates to CASSLPQGLNTGELFF.

This chain uses TRBV6-6 with TRBJ1-1, with 7 bases aligning to TRBD1. CDR3 length: 16 residues. Per germline, CDR1 MNHNY and CDR2 SVGAGI (reference sequence). With V trimmed by 6 bases and J by 11 bases, 21 bases remained unmatched. In DNA form, the CDR3 reads TGTGCCAGCAGCCCCATTTTAACAGGGGCCTCCAGGGGGGCTTTCTTT. Translating it yields CASSPILTGASRGAFF.

The chain carries TRBV5-4 and TRBJ1-4; no reliable D call. The CDR3 extends over 14 amino acids. V was clipped by 0 bases and J by 2 bases, with 5 bases between them. CDR1 and CDR2 from the germline V gene are SGHNT and YYREEE (reference sequence). The CDR3 reads CASSLGGTNEKLFF. The CDR3, as DNA: TGTGCCAGCAGCTTGGGAGGGACTAATGAAAAACTGTTTTTT.

This chain connects TRBV18 to TRBJ1-1, with 7 bases that match TRBD1. The length of the CDR3 is 17 residues. Looked up from germline, CDR1 is KGHSH and CDR2 is LQKENI. The J segment lost 1 base and the V segment lost 6 bases, leaving 14 bases of the junction unmatched. The CDR3 protein is CASSPRRGQAGNTEAFF. The DNA for the CDR3 is TGTGCCAGCTCTCCAAGGAGGGGGCAAGCGGGGAACACTGAAGCTTTCTTT. The full variable domain, completed using reference TRBV18 and TRBJ1-1, is NAGVMQNPRHLVRRRGQEARLRCSPMKGHSHVYWYRQLPEEGLKFMVYLQKENIIDESGMPKERFSAEFPKEGPSILRIQQVVRGDSAAYFCASSPRRGQAGNTEAFFGQGTRLTVV.

V is TRBV6-5 and J is TRBJ1-6; D is perhaps TRBD1 (6 bases). CDR1 MNHEY and CDR2 SVGAGI come from the germline V gene. Deletions cut 6 bases from V and 8 bases from J, with 11 bases between. The CDR3 totals 13 residues. The CDR3 nucleotides read TGTGCCAGCAGGCGGGGGGCAGATTCACCCCTCCACTTT. It translates to CASRRGADSPLHF.

V is TRBV3-1 (or the pseudogene TRBV3-2) and J is TRBJ1-5; tentative D call: TRBD1 (6 bases). Germline assignment: CDR1 LGHDT and CDR2 YNNKEL (reference sequence). Trimming left V 2 bases short and J 7 bases short, with 12 bases between. The CDR3 is 14 residues long. This chain's CDR3 is CASSQNRVNQPQHF. The DNA for the CDR3 is TGTGCCAGCAGCCAAAACAGGGTAAACCAGCCCCAGCATTTT.

CDR3 nucleotide sequence: TGCGCCAGCAGCCAATTATGGGCCAGCACAGATACGCAGTATTTT. This sequence encodes CASSQLWASTDTQYF. The chain is built from TRBV4-3 and TRBJ2-3; D uncertain. CDR3 length: 15 residues. Trimming took 2 bases from V and 0 from J, leaving 9 bases between them. In germline, CDR1 is LGHNA, CDR2 YSLEER.

The chain has TRBV18 and TRBJ2-5; 14 bases are a match to TRBD2. J gave up 5 bases and V 4 bases, and 6 bases lay outside the gene matches. CDR1 is KGHSH, CDR2 LQKENI, per germline. The CDR3 contains 16 residues. The CDR3 region is CASSLAGTSGGETQYF. The CDR3 nucleotides are TGTGCCAGCTCACTCGCCGGGACTAGCGGGGGCGAGACCCAGTACTTC.

This chain links TRBV10-3 with TRBJ1-5; D not resolved. The CDR3 runs 13 residues. Trimming took 3 bases from V and 4 from J, leaving 7 bases between them. Germline-derived CDR1 and CDR2 are ENHRY and SYGVKD. The CDR3 nucleotides read TGTGCCATCAGTGACAGTGCTAATCAGCCCCAGCATTTT. Translation gives CAISDSANQPQHF.

The chain has TRBV5-1 and TRBJ2-7, with 7 nucleotides matching TRBD1. This CDR3 has 14 residues. Per the germline V gene, CDR1 is SGHRS and CDR2 is YFSETQ. Trimming removed 3 bases from V and 0 bases from J; junction bases left unmatched: 3. The CDR3 sequence is CASSSQGPSYEQYF. The CDR3 nucleotides read TGCGCCAGCAGCTCACAGGGGCCCTCCTACGAGCAGTACTTC.

The chain employs TRBV6-6 and TRBJ1-6; 7 positions agree with TRBD1. The CDR3 is made up of 14 amino acids. CDR1 and CDR2 (germline): MNHNY, SVGAGI (reference sequence). V lost 5 bases, J lost 9 bases, and 7 bases stayed unmatched. CDR3 sequence reads: CASSTTGSGSPLHF. The DNA of the CDR3 is TGTGCCAGCAGTACGACAGGGAGCGGTTCACCCCTCCACTTT.